What follows is one T cell receptor beta chain and its context. Antigen specificity is unknown. Germline V CDR1 and CDR2: ENHRY, SYGVKD. The ends were cut back, 4 bases at V and 3 bases at J, with 9 bases in the middle. This CDR3 region has 13 residues. The data belong to a study of post-analysis software for immune sequencing data. Whole-study context: Relapsing-remitting, secondary progressive and progressive-relapsing forms made up the multiple sclerosis disease courses.

Study outcomes and limitations: Among multiple sclerosis patients, normalized Chao1 diversity was significantly below that of controls. When the samples were clustered directly with F measure, those that had been prepared in the same batch showed strong co-clustering. The study found TRBV5-6, TRBV5-1 and TRBV20-1 among a few TRBV segments more frequent in patients than controls.

Built from TCR beta cDNA, the libraries had unique molecular identifiers in them. It was from about 1 to 10 million T cells that roughly 0.5 million cDNA molecules came. In TCRdb, the PCR reads were re-called with MiXCR into one record per CDR3 protein. The sample has roughly 620,000 distinct CDR3 sequences; around 44% are singletons. This clonotype originated in a girl aged 10 to 17 with multiple sclerosis. The chain joins TRBV10-3 to TRBJ1-1; D is ambiguous. Sequencing was carried out using blood. The CDR3 sequence is CAISAGEDTEAFF. The CDR3 DNA reads TGTGCCATCAGTGCGGGCGAAGACACTGAAGCTTTCTTT.